This note documents a single T cell receptor (beta chain) sequence. The antigen is unknown. The entry originates in a study of shared clonotypes between healthy human individuals. Whole-study context: Per-donor plates numbered three CD4 naive, three CD4 memory, two CD8 naive and one CD8 memory. Study findings and constraints: Some clonotypes were shared by all four sorted-subset donors, while others were not shared. The non-shared ones had lower generation probabilities than the shared ones.

Healthy adults negative for HIV, lacking recent acute infections or vaccinations, served as donors. Original methodology: Filtering of immunoSEQ junctional sequences could not match full-length read filtering. Some clones are missing from TCRdb's copy, which holds only in-frame ones; the method was immunoSEQ multiplex PCR. V, J and clone size derive from that table, while D and trimming were established from the DNA sequence. The data show about 990,000 clones, with approximately 78% seen just once and 0.6% to 0.75% held by the top ten. With V trimmed by 3 bases and J by 3 bases, 2 bases remained unmatched. Germline V CDR1 and CDR2: SGHAT, FQNNGV. CDR3 size: 14 residues.

V usage is TRBV11-2 and J usage is TRBJ1-1; 9 bases agree with TRBD1. The TCR was taken from a young man in good health. Some clones in this sample may be carry-over from other donors' samples. Specimen: memory CD4+ T cells from PBMCs. This sample's subset: CD45RA-negative fraction. CDR3 nucleotides: TGTGCCAGCAGCTTCGACAGGGGGGACACTGAAGCTTTCTTT. It codes for CASSFDRGDTEAFF.